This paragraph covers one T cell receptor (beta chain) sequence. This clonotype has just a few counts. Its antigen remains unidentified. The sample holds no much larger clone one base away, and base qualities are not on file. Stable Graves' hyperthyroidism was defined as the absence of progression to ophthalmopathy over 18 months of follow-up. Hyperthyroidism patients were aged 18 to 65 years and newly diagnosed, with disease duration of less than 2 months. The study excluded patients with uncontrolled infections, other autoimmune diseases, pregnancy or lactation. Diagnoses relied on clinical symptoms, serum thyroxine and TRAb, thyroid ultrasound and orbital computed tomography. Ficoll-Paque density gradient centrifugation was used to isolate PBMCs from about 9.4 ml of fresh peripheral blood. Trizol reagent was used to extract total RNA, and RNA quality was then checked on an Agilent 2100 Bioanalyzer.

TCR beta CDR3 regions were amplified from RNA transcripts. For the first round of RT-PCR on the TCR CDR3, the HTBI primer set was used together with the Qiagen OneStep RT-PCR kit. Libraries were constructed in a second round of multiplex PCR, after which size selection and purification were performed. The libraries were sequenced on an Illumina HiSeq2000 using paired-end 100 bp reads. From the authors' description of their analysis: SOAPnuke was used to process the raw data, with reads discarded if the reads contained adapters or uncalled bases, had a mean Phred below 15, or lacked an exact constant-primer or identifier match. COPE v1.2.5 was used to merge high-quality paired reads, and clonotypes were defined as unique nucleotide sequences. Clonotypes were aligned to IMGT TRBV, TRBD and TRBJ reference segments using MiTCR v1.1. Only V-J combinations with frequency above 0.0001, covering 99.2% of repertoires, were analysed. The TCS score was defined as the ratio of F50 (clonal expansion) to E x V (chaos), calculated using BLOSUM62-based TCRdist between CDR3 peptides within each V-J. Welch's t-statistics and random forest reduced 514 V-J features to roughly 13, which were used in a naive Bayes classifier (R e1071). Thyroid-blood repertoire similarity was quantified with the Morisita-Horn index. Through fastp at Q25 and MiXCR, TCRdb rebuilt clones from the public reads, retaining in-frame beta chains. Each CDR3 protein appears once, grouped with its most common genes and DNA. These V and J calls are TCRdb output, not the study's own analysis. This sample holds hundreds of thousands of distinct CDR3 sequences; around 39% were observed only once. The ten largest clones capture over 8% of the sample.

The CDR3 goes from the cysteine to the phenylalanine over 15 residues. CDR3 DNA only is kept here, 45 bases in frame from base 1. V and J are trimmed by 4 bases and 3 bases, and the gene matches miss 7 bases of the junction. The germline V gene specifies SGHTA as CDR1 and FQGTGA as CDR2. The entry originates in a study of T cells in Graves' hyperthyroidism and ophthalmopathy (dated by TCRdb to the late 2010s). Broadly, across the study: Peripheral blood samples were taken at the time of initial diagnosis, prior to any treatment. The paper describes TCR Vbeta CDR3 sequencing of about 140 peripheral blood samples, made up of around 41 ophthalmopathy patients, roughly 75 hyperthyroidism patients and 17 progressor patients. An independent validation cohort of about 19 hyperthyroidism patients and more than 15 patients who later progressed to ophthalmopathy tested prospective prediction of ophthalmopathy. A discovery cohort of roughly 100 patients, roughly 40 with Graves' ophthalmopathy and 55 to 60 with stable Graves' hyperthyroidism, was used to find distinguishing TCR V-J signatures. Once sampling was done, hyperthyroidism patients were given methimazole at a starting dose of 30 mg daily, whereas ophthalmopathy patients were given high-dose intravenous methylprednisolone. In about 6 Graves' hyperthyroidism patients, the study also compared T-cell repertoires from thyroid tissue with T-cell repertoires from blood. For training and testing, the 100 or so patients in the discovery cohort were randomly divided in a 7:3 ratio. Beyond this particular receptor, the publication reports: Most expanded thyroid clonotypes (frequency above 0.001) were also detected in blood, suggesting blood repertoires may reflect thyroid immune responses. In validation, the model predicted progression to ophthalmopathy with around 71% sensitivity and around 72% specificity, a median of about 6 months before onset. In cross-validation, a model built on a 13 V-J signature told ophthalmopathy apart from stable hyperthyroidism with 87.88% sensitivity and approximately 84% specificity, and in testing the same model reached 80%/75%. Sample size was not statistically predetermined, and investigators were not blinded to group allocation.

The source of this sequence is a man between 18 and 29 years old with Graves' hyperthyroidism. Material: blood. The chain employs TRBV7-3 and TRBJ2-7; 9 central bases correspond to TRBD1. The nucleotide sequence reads TGTGCCAGCAGCTCCGGGACAGGGTTAAGCTACGAGCAGTACTTC. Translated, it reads CASSSGTGLSYEQYF.